This T cell receptor beta chain was sequenced during a study of STAT5B mutations in CD4+ large granular lymphocyte leukemia. Findings and limits, study-wide: Patient CD4-sorted repertoires stayed more clonal than healthy ones after leukemic-clone removal.

Healthy controls were blood donor buffy coats. This was a survey-level run. Only in-frame clones appear in the TCRdb table, and some are missing; sequencing was by immunoSEQ multiplex PCR. Of tens of thousands of clones in the sample, 74% are singletons; the top ten hold more than 0.85%. Only one count was recorded for this clone. Antigen specificity is unknown. CDR1 is SGHTA and CDR2 is FQGTGA in the germline V gene. V was clipped by 0 bases and J by 6 bases, with 6 bases between them. There are 13 residues in the CDR3. J is TRBJ2-1 and V is TRBV7-3; D unclear. The sequencing sample was made of CD4+ T cells from blood buffy coats. The sequence came from a human donor in good health. CDR3 nucleotides: TGTGCCAGCAGCTTAACGAGGAGCAATGAGCAGTTCTTC. As protein: CASSLTRSNEQFF.